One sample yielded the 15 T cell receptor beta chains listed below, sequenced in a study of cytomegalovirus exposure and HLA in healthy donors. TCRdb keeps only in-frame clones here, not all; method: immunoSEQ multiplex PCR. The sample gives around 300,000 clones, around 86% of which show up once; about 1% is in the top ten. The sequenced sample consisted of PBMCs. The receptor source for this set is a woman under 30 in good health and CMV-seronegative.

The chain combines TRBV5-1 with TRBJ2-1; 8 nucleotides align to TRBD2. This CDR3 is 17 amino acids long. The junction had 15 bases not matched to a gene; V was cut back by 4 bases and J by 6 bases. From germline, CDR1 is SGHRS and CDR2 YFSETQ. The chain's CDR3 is CASSPDALADPANEQFF. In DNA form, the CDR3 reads TGCGCCAGCAGCCCGGACGCACTAGCGGACCCCGCCAATGAGCAGTTCTTC.

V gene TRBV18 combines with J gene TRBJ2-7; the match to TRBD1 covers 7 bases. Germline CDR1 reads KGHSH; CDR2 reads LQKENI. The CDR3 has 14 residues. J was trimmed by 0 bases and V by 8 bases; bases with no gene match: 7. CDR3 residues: CASGQQGISYEQYF. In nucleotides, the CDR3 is TGTGCCAGCGGCCAACAGGGGATCTCCTACGAGCAGTACTTC. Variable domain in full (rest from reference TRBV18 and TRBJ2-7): NAGVMQNPRHLVRRRGQEARLRCSPMKGHSHVYWYRQLPEEGLKFMVYLQKENIIDESGMPKERFSAEFPKEGPSILRIQQVVRGDSAAYFCASGQQGISYEQYFGPGTRLTVT.

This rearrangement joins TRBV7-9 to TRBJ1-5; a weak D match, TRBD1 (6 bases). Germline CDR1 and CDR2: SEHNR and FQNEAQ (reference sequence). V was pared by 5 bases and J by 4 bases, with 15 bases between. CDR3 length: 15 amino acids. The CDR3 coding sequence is TGTGCCAGCAGCCCCGAGACAGGTGCAAATCAGCCCCAGCATTTT. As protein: CASSPETGANQPQHF.

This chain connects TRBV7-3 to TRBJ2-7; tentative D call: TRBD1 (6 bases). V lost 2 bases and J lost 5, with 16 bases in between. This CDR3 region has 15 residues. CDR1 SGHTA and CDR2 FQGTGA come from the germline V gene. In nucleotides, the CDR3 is TGTGCCAGCAGCTTACAACGGGACACCCTAAACGAGCAGTACTTC. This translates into CASSLQRDTLNEQYF.

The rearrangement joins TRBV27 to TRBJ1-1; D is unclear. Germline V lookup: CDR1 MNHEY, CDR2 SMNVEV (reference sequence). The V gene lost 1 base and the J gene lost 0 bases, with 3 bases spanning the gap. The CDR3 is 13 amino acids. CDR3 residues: CASSLWLNTEAFF. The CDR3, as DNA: TGTGCCAGCAGTTTATGGCTGAACACTGAAGCTTTCTTT.

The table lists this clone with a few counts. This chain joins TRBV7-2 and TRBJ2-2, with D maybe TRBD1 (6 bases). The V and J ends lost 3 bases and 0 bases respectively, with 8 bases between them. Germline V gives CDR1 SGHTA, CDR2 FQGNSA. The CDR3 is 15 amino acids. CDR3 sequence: CASSLGQTNTGELFF. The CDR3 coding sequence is TGTGCCAGCAGCTTGGGACAAACGAACACCGGGGAGCTGTTTTTT.

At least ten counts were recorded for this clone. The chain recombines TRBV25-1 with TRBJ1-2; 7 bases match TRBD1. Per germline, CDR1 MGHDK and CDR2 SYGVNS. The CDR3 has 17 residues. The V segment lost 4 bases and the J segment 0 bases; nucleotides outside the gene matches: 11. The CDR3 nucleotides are TGTGCCAGCAGTGCCAATTTCGGACAGGCTACTAACTATGGCTACACCTTC. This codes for CASSANFGQATNYGYTF.

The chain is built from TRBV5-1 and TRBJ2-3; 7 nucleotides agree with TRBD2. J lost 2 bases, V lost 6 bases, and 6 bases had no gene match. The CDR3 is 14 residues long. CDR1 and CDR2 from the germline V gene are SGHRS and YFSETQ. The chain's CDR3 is CASTSGGDTDTQYF. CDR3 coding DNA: TGCGCCAGCACTAGCGGAGGGGACACAGATACGCAGTATTTT.

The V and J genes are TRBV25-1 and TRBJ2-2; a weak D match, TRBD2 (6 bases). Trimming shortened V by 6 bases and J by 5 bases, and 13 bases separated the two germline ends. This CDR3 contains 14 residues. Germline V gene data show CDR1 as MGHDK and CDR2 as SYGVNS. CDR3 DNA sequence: TGTGCCAGCAGAGAGAGGGCGGGGACCGGGGAGCTGTTTTTT. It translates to CASRERAGTGELFF.

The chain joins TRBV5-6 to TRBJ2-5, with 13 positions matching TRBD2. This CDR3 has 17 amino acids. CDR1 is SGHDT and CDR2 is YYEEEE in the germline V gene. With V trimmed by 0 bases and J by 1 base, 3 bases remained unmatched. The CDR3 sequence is CASSLVLAGGIQETQYF. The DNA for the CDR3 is TGTGCCAGCAGCTTGGTACTAGCGGGAGGGATCCAAGAGACCCAGTACTTC.

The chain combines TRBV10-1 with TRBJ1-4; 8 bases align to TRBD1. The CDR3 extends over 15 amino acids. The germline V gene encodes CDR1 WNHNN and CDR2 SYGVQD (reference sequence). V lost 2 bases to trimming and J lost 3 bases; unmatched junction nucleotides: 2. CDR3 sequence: CASSEDRGPNEKLFF. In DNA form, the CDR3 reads TGCGCCAGCAGTGAGGACAGGGGTCCTAATGAAAAACTGTTTTTT.

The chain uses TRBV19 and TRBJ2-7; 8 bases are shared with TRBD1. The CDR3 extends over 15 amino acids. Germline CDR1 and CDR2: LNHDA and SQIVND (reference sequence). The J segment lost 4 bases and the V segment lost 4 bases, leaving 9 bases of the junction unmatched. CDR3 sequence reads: CASSTLGQGRYEQYF. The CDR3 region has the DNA TGTGCCAGTAGTACCCTCGGACAGGGCAGGTACGAGCAGTACTTC. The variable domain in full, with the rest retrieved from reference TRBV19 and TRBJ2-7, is DGGITQSPKYLFRKEGQNVTLSCEQNLNHDAMYWYRQDPGQGLRLIYYSQIVNDFQKGDIAEGYSVSREKKESFPLTVTSAQKNPTAFYLCASSTLGQGRYEQYFGPGTRLTVT.

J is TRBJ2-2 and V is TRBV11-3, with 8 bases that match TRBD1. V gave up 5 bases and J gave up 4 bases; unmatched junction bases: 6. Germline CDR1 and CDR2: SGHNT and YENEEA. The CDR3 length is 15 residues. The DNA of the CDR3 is TGTGCCAGCAGCCCGTGGACAGGGCGCACCGGGGAGCTGTTTTTT. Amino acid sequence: CASSPWTGRTGELFF.

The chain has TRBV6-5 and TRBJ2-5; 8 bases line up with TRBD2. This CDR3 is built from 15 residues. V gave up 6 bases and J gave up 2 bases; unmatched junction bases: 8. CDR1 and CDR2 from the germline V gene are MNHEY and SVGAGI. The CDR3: CASRVSGSSQETQYF. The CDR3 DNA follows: TGTGCCAGCAGAGTAAGCGGGAGCTCGCAAGAGACCCAGTACTTC.

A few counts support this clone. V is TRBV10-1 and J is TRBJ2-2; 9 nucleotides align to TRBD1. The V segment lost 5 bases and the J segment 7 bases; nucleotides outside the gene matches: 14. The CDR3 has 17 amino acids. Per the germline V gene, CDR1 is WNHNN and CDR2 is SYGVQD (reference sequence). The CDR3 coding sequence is TGCGCCAGCAGTAACCGACCGGGACAGGGTATGCTCGGGGAGCTGTTTTTT. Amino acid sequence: CASSNRPGQGMLGELFF.